These 3 T cell receptor beta chains were sequenced from one sample in a study of blood T cell repertoires in COVID-19. Only in-frame clones appear in the TCRdb table, and some are missing; sequencing was by immunoSEQ multiplex PCR. Here the sample spans some 280,000 clones, about 89% being singletons. Input material: peripheral blood. Receptors were obtained from a woman in her sixties or seventies with acute or convalescent COVID-19.

The gene calls are TRBV3-1 (or the pseudogene TRBV3-2) and TRBJ2-3; 13 bases match TRBD2. CDR1 is LGHDT and CDR2 is YNNKEL in the germline V gene (reference sequence). The CDR3 runs 17 residues. V dropped 4 bases and J dropped 3; count of bases not matched to a gene: 7. The CDR3 loop is CASSPELAGGPTDTQYF. As DNA, the CDR3 is TGTGCCAGCAGCCCGGAACTAGCGGGGGGGCCTACAGATACGCAGTATTTT.

The rearrangement links TRBV25-1 to TRBJ2-3; 8 bases are shared with TRBD2. CDR3 length: 15 amino acids. V lost 1 base, J lost 5 bases, and 5 bases stayed unmatched. Germline-derived CDR1 and CDR2 are MGHDK and SYGVNS. CDR3 region: CASSELSSGIDTQYF. The CDR3 DNA reads as TGTGCCAGCAGTGAATTGAGTAGCGGGATAGATACGCAGTATTTT.

In this sample, this clone turned up once. This chain links TRBV30 with TRBJ2-7; D gene ambiguous. Germline CDR1 GTSNPN, CDR2 SVGIG (reference sequence). The CDR3 contains 13 residues. Trimming left V 2 bases short and J 1 base short, with 9 bases between. The chain's CDR3 is CAWSLPPSYEQYF. The CDR3 DNA reads TGTGCCTGGAGTCTTCCTCCGTCCTACGAGCAGTACTTC.